This T cell receptor beta chain appears in the sequencing data of a study of blood T cell repertoires in COVID-19 (TCRdb year 2020). Regarding the study in general: Samples covering the acute and convalescent phases of COVID-19 were provided by collaborators in the United States, Italy and Spain. Where available, HLA class I and class II types were taken from metadata supplied by the sample provider and were not determined by assay-based typing. Deeply sampled blood TCRbeta repertoires from subjects exposed to, actively infected with, or recovered from COVID-19 were included in the dataset. The material from the prospective study consisted of cDNA or gDNA derived from T cells, B-cell-depleted T cells, or PBMCs. The repertoires were made available in a free public database intended to serve as a resource for research on the immune response to SARS-CoV-2. Samples were obtained from the ongoing ImmuneRACE study (first 160 participants) and from 1,254 subjects provided by 6 global collaborators. Nearly every sample came with metadata listing a de-identified subject ID, COVID-19 status, age in years and sex.

Broader findings and caveats from the paper: Clinical and demographic metadata were provided uncurated, with the amount varying by source and participant.

About this clone itself: No antigen is known for it. No base qualities exist here, and no much larger clone lies one base off it.

The immunoSEQ Assay, a bias-controlled multiplex PCR, was used to amplify TCRbeta CDR3 regions from genomic DNA. Per the source publication's procedure: Within the assay, amplification of reference gene primers was used to estimate how many nucleated cells each sample contained. To quantify the absolute abundance of each unique TCRbeta CDR3 rearrangement, sequence reads were collapsed and filtered. For each sample, productive Simpson clonality was calculated as the square root of Simpson's diversity index over productive rearrangements. TCRdb carries this immuneACCESS record with in-frame sequences only. Its versions omit some clonotypes, under half of them owing to an unresolved V gene in the studies checked, with the rest unexplained. V and J calls and clone size are given by that table; D and trimming were obtained from the DNA. This sample is represented by around 90,000 clones; 81% of them were singletons. The top ten clones comprise about 13% of the sample.

The CDR3 sequence holds 15 residues, the cysteine and phenylalanine included. The DNA shown is the 45-base CDR3, in frame from base 1. V was cut back by 0 bases and J by 3 bases, leaving a gap of 11 bases between them. The germline V gene (reference sequence) provides CDR1 SEHNR and CDR2 FQNEAQ. Each collaborating institution followed its own protocols to collect whole blood in K2EDTA tubes. Collaborator samples were shipped for TCRbeta analysis as frozen whole blood, isolated PBMCs, or DNA extracted from either sample type. The V and J genes are TRBV7-9 and TRBJ1-2; the D gene lacks a confident call. The sequence derives from a human donor in a cohort sampled during active COVID-19. The sequenced sample was peripheral blood. The nucleotides are TGTGCCAGCAGCTTAGCGCGTGGGAGTTACTATGGCTACACCTTC. Its amino acids are CASSLARGSYYGYTF.